This passage covers 28 T cell receptor beta chains from one sample sequenced in a study of blood T cell repertoires in COVID-19. Profiling relied on immunoSEQ multiplex PCR, and the TCRdb table lists in-frame clones only, not all of them. Of about 220,000 clones listed, 84% are singletons. The sample consisted of peripheral blood. The receptors shown here come from a man aged 45-65 years with active or convalescent COVID-19.

This chain connects TRBV7-9 to TRBJ2-3; 7 positions match TRBD2. V trimming: 6 bases; J trimming: 0 bases; junction bases outside the gene matches: 9. Germline V gene lookup returns CDR1 SEHNR and CDR2 FQNEAQ (reference sequence). CDR3 length: 16 residues. In DNA, the CDR3 is TGTGCCAGCAGTGCTGGACTAGACCTTAGCACAGATACGCAGTATTTT. Translating gives CASSAGLDLSTDTQYF. Using reference TRBV7-9 and TRBJ2-3 for the parts outside the CDR3, the full variable domain is DTGVSQNPRHKITKRGQNVTFRCDPISEHNRLYWYRQTLGQGPEFLTYFQNEAQLEKSRLLSDRFSAERPKGSFSTLEIQRTEQGDSAMYLCASSAGLDLSTDTQYFGPGTRLTVL.

The chain employs TRBV10-2 and TRBJ1-3, with D hard to call. The CDR3 is 15 amino acids. Germline-derived CDR1 and CDR2 are WSHSY and SAAADI. V lost 2 bases and J 1 base, leaving 9 bases between the germline ends. The CDR3 nucleotides read TGCGCCAGCAGTGAGGTCTCAGTTTCTGGAAACACCATATATTTT. Encoded protein: CASSEVSVSGNTIYF.

The V and J genes are TRBV19 and TRBJ2-1, with 7 bases fitting TRBD2. This CDR3 spans 14 amino acids. The J segment lost 5 bases and the V segment lost 3 bases, leaving 4 bases of the junction unmatched. Germline values: CDR1 LNHDA, CDR2 SQIVND (reference sequence). In DNA, the CDR3 is TGTGCCAGTAGTATTCTGGCGGGGGACAATGAGCAGTTCTTC. It translates to CASSILAGDNEQFF.

The V call is TRBV21-1, the J call TRBJ1-5; whether TRBD1, the table's D call, matches the DNA was not checked. TRBV21-1 is a recognized pseudogene. The CDR3 length is 16 residues. CDR3 sequence reads: CASSKARVRCNQPQHF. CDR3 coding DNA: TGTGCCAGCAGCAAAGCCAGGGTTCGGTGCAATCAGCCCCAGCATTTT.

CDR3 loop: CASSIGQAEQYV. CDR3 DNA sequence: TGTGCCAGCAGTATCGGCCAGGCCGAGCAGTACGTC. This rearrangement joins TRBV6-2 or TRBV6-3 to TRBJ2-7; D remains unclear. The V gene lost 5 bases and the J gene lost 6 bases, with 11 bases spanning the gap. CDR1 is MNHEY, CDR2 SVGEGT, per germline. The CDR3 length is 12 residues.

This chain connects TRBV6-2 or TRBV6-3 to TRBJ1-1, with a weak D call TRBD1 (5 bases). V gave up 6 bases and J gave up 4 bases, with 12 bases separating them. CDR1 and CDR2 (germline): MNHEY, SVGEGT. The CDR3 contains 13 residues. The chain's CDR3 is CASSLQVLTEAFF. The CDR3 DNA reads TGTGCCAGCAGCCTACAGGTGCTCACTGAAGCTTTCTTT.

The genes are TRBV5-1 and TRBJ1-1; the D gene is possibly TRBD1 (6 bases). CDR3 size: 17 residues. The germline V gene has CDR1 SGHRS and CDR2 YFSETQ. The V gene lost 0 bases and the J gene lost 0 bases, with 15 bases spanning the gap. Here the CDR3 reads CASSLATGRDMNTEAFF. The CDR3 nucleotides read TGCGCCAGCAGCTTGGCCACAGGGAGGGACATGAACACTGAAGCTTTCTTT.

This clone has a handful of counts. Within the sample, other DNA sequences also encode this same CDR3. V gene TRBV6-2 or TRBV6-3 combines with J gene TRBJ1-5; D is possibly TRBD1 (5 bases). The CDR3 is made up of 14 amino acids. V lost 2 bases to trimming and J lost 5 bases, with 10 bases between them. Per germline, CDR1 MNHEY and CDR2 SVGEGT. CDR3 sequence reads: CASSYRDRDQPQHF. CDR3 DNA: TGTGCCAGCAGTTACCGCGACAGAGATCAGCCCCAGCATTTT.

The gene calls are TRBV5-1 and TRBJ2-2, with 12 bases lining up with TRBD1. This CDR3 has 15 residues. Germline V gives CDR1 SGHRS, CDR2 YFSETQ. V lost 3 bases and J lost 5; bases outside the gene matches: 2. As DNA, the CDR3 is TGCGCCAGCAGCTGGGACAGGGGGCTTACCGGGGAGCTGTTTTTT. Protein: CASSWDRGLTGELFF.

The J gene is TRBJ2-7, the V gene TRBV7-3, with 8 bases lining up with TRBD2. The CDR3 covers 16 residues. Germline CDR1 is SGHTA and CDR2 is FQGTGA. The V gene end was trimmed by 0 bases and the J gene end by 0 bases; junction bases not matched to a gene: 4. The CDR3, as DNA: TGTGCCAGCAGCTTAACGTGGCTAGCGGGCTCCTACGAGCAGTACGTC. This translates into CASSLTWLAGSYEQYV.

With respect to this clone: One end of the junction varies from germline; a read error may be responsible. The chain uses TRBV15 and TRBJ2-1; a weak D match, TRBD2 (5 bases). The CDR3 extends over 15 amino acids. From germline, CDR1 is LNHNV and CDR2 YYDKDF (reference sequence). CDR3 DNA: TGTGCCACCAGCAGAGAAAAGCGGTCCTACTATGAGCAGTTCTTC. Translation: CATSREKRSYYEQFF.

The chain links TRBV5-1 to TRBJ2-2; 9 nucleotides agree with TRBD2. V lost 1 base to trimming and J lost 6 bases; unmatched junction nucleotides: 7. CDR1 SGHRS and CDR2 YFSETQ come from the germline V gene. The CDR3 contains 16 residues. The CDR3 DNA sequence: TGCGCCAGCAGCTTGCTGGCGGGAGGGGATGCCGGGGAGCTGTTTTTT. Protein product: CASSLLAGGDAGELFF.

The chain has TRBV5-6 and TRBJ1-3, with TRBD1 matching 8 bases. V trimming: 0 bases; J trimming: 8 bases; junction bases outside the gene matches: 1. The germline CDR1 and CDR2 sequences are SGHDT and YYEEEE. The CDR3 is 13 residues long. This CDR3 reads CASSLEDRDTIYF. In nucleotides, the CDR3 is TGTGCCAGCAGCTTGGAGGACAGGGACACCATATATTTT.

The gene calls are TRBV18 and TRBJ2-2, with D possibly being TRBD1 (6 bases). V dropped 2 bases and J dropped 4 bases, with 17 bases sitting between them. The CDR3 covers 17 residues. Per germline, CDR1 KGHSH and CDR2 LQKENI. CDR3 DNA sequence: TGTGCCAGCTCACCATTTCGAGACAGGCCCTCCACCGGGGAGCTGTTTTTT. Its protein is CASSPFRDRPSTGELFF.

The genes are TRBV19 and TRBJ2-1, with a weak D call TRBD2 (6 bases). Trimming removed 3 bases at V and 1 base at J, with 13 bases between. This CDR3 is 16 amino acids long. Germline CDR1 is LNHDA and CDR2 is SQIVND (reference sequence). The CDR3 bases are TGTGCCAGTAGTATGGGTTACGGGACTTCCTACAATGAGCAGTTCTTC. Its translation is CASSMGYGTSYNEQFF.

The CDR3 DNA reads TGCGCCAGCAGCTTGGGGACAGGTATGAACACTGAAGCTTTCTTT. This encodes CASSLGTGMNTEAFF. The rearrangement joins TRBV5-1 to TRBJ1-1; 7 positions match TRBD1. The CDR3 runs to 15 residues. Germline V gene sequence: CDR1 SGHRS, CDR2 YFSETQ. J lost 0 bases, V lost 0 bases, and 2 bases had no gene match.

The CDR3 reads CASSMRLAGTYEQYF. The CDR3 bases are TGTGCCAGTAGTATGCGACTAGCGGGGACCTACGAGCAGTACTTC. The chain has TRBV19 and TRBJ2-7, with TRBD2 matching over 11 bases. CDR3 length: 15 residues. Trimming removed 3 bases from V and 2 bases from J; junction bases left unmatched: 3. Germline loops: CDR1 LNHDA, CDR2 SQIVND (reference sequence). Variable domain in full (rest from reference TRBV19 and TRBJ2-7): DGGITQSPKYLFRKEGQNVTLSCEQNLNHDAMYWYRQDPGQGLRLIYYSQIVNDFQKGDIAEGYSVSREKKESFPLTVTSAQKNPTAFYLCASSMRLAGTYEQYFGPGTRLTVT.

The chain is built from TRBV5-8 and TRBJ2-1, with 7 bases lining up with TRBD2. This CDR3 is built from 15 residues. The germline CDR1 and CDR2 sequences are SGHTS and YDEGEE. V trimming: 0 bases; J trimming: 5 bases; junction bases outside the gene matches: 5. The CDR3 region has the DNA TGTGCCAGCAGCTTGGCCGGGACTATCAACAATGAGCAGTTCTTC. Protein: CASSLAGTINNEQFF.

CDR3 residues: CASSQRQGEETQYF. DNA for the CDR3: TGTGCCAGCAGCCAGCGACAGGGAGAAGAGACCCAGTACTTC. The rearrangement links TRBV5-4 to TRBJ2-5; TRBD1 agrees at 7 bases. With V trimmed by 4 bases and J by 3 bases, 6 bases remained unmatched. Germline V lookup: CDR1 SGHNT, CDR2 YYREEE (reference sequence). CDR3 length: 14 amino acids.

The rearrangement uses TRBV27 and TRBJ1-1; D not certain. Trimming removed 2 bases from V and 1 base from J, with 11 bases in between. Germline loops: CDR1 MNHEY, CDR2 SMNVEV (reference sequence). This CDR3 is 15 amino acids long. The CDR3 sequence: CASSLTPYGNTEAFF. The DNA of the CDR3 is TGTGCCAGCAGTTTAACCCCCTATGGGAACACTGAAGCTTTCTTT.

This clone turned up a few times. The chain is built from TRBV7-2 and TRBJ1-2, with unresolved D. Between the trimmed V and J ends, which lost 0 bases and 4 bases, there was a span of 3 bases. The germline gives CDR1 SGHTA, CDR2 FQGNSA. CDR3 length: 12 amino acids. The CDR3 nucleotides are TGTGCCAGCAGCTTAGCAGCCTATGGCTACACCTTC. This gives the protein CASSLAAYGYTF. Complete variable domain (other parts from reference TRBV7-2 and TRBJ1-2): GAGVSQSPSNKVTEKGKDVELRCDPISGHTALYWYRQSLGQGLEFLIYFQGNSAPDKSGLPSDRFSAERTGGSVSTLTIQRTQQEDSAVYLCASSLAAYGYTFGSGTRLTVV.

The genes are TRBV2 and TRBJ1-2, with a weak D call TRBD1 (5 bases). The CDR3 is 14 amino acids. V was cut by 5 bases and J by 5 bases, with 15 bases left in between. Germline-derived CDR1 and CDR2 are SNHLY and FYNNEI. The CDR3 DNA is TGTGCCAGCAGTCCAGGGTCCAGTGTTTATGGCTACACCTTC. Translated, it gives CASSPGSSVYGYTF.

This clone was observed a handful of times. The CDR3 region is CASSANTDNTEAFF. In DNA, the CDR3 is TGTGCCAGCAGCGCAAATACAGATAACACTGAAGCTTTCTTT. The rearrangement links TRBV2 to TRBJ1-1; no clear D. The CDR3 runs 14 residues. The germline CDR1 and CDR2 sequences are SNHLY and FYNNEI. V shed 6 bases and J shed 2 bases, with 13 bases lying between them.

This clone was observed a handful of times. In nucleotides, the CDR3 is TGTGCCAGCAGCTTGGACCAGAACTATGGCTACACCTTC. Its translation: CASSLDQNYGYTF. V and J are TRBV5-4 and TRBJ1-2; D gene unclear. V lost 0 bases and J lost 2, with 5 bases in between. Germline V lookup: CDR1 SGHNT, CDR2 YYREEE (reference sequence). CDR3 length equals 13 residues.

CDR3 protein: CATHRYEQYF. The CDR3 DNA is TGTGCCACCCACAGGTACGAGCAGTACTTC. The rearrangement uses TRBV27 and TRBJ2-7, with TRBD1 as a possible D gene (5 bases). Germline CDR1 is MNHEY and CDR2 is SMNVEV (reference sequence). The CDR3 runs to 10 residues. V gave up 10 bases and J gave up 4 bases, with 8 bases separating them.

The chain employs TRBV3-1 (or the pseudogene TRBV3-2) and TRBJ1-5; the D is unclear. This CDR3 is 13 amino acids long. Trimming cost V 4 bases and J 3 bases, with 7 bases left between them. The germline gives CDR1 LGHDT, CDR2 YNNKEL (reference sequence). CDR3 nucleotide sequence: TGTGCCAGCAGCCGGGCGTACAATCAGCCCCAGCATTTT. This codes for CASSRAYNQPQHF.

This sequence joins TRBV11-2 and TRBJ2-2; 13 bases line up with TRBD2. The CDR3 spans 18 residues. The germline gives CDR1 SGHAT, CDR2 FQNNGV. After removal of 5 bases from V and 3 bases from J, the junction contained 9 bases not matched to a gene. The CDR3 spells CASSTKTSGGSHTGELFF. The CDR3 region has the DNA TGTGCCAGCAGCACCAAGACTAGCGGGGGGTCCCACACCGGGGAGCTGTTTTTT.

The chain carries TRBV4-2 and TRBJ1-3; possible D gene TRBD1, 6 bases. Trimming removed 1 base at V and 0 bases at J, with 10 bases between. Looked up from germline, CDR1 is LGHNA and CDR2 is YNFKEQ. This CDR3 contains 16 residues. DNA of the CDR3: TGTGCCAGCAGCCAAGGACAGGTTTCCTCTGGAAACACCATATATTTT. This codes for CASSQGQVSSGNTIYF.